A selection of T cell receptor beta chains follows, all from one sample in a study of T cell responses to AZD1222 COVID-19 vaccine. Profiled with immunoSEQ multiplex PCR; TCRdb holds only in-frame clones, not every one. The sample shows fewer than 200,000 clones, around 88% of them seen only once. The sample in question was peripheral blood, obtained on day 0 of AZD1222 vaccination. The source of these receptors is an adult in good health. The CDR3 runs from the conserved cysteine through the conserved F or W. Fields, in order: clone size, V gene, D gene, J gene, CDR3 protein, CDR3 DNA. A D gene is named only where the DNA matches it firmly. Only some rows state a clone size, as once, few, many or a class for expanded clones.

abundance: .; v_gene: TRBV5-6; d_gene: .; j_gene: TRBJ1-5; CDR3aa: CASSLVKEARQPQHF; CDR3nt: TGTGCCAGCAGCTTGGTAAAGGAGGCCAGGCAGCCCCAGCATTTT
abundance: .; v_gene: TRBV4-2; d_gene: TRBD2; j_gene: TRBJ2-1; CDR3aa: CASSPGRLAGDNEQFF; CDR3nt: TGTGCCAGCAGTCCTGGACGACTAGCGGGGGACAATGAGCAGTTCTTC
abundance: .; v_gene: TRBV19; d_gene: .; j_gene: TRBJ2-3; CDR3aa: CASSETTDTQYF; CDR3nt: TGTGCCAGTAGTGAGACGACAGATACGCAGTATTTT
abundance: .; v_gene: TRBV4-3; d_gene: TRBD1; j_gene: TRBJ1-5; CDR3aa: CASSQGRQGGNQPQHF; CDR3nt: TGCGCCAGCAGCCAAGGTAGACAGGGGGGCAATCAGCCCCAGCATTTT
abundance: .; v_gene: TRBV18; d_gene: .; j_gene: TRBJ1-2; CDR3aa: CASSPKGGDYGYTF; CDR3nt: TGTGCCAGCTCACCTAAAGGGGGGGACTATGGCTACACCTTC
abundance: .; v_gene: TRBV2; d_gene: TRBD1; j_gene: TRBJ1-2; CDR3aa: CASSEGRGLYGYTF; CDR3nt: TGTGCCAGCAGTGAAGGCAGGGGGCTCTATGGCTACACCTTC
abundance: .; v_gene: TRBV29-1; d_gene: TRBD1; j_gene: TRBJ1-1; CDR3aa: CSVHDRGSEAFF; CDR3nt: TGCAGCGTCCATGACAGGGGATCTGAAGCTTTCTTT
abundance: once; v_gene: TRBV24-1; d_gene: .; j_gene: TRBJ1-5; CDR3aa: CATSDAYSNQPQHF; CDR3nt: TGTGCCACCAGTGATGCTTATAGCAATCAGCCCCAGCATTTT
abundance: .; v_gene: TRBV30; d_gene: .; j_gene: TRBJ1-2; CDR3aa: CAWSEGSGYGYTF; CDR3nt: TGTGCCTGGTCAGAGGGTTCCGGATATGGCTACACCTTC
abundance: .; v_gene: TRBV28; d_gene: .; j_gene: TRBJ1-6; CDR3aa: CASPPVANSPLHF; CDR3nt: TGTGCCAGCCCCCCGGTTGCGAATTCACCCCTCCACTTT
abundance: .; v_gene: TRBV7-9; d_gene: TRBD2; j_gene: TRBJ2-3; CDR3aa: CASSPSGRNTDTQYF; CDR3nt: TGTGCCAGCAGCCCTAGCGGGAGGAATACAGATACGCAGTATTTT